The 14 T cell receptor beta chains presented below share a single source sample, sequenced in a study of T cell responses to AZD1222 COVID-19 vaccine. Assay used: immunoSEQ multiplex PCR; TCRdb lists only in-frame clones, some missing. The sample has roughly 96,000 clones; roughly nine tenths are singletons. The starting material was peripheral blood, obtained on day 0 of AZD1222 vaccination. These receptors were collected from an adult in good health.

The gene calls are TRBV30 and TRBJ1-1; TRBD1 matches 10 bases. Germline CDR1 is GTSNPN and CDR2 is SVGIG (reference sequence). Trimming at V came to 2 bases and at J to 5 bases, leaving 8 bases not matched to a gene. The CDR3 has 15 amino acids. The CDR3 DNA reads as TGTGCCTGGAGTTTAATAGGGACAGGGGTTACTGAAGCTTTCTTT. Amino acids: CAWSLIGTGVTEAFF. Using reference TRBV30 and TRBJ1-1 for the parts outside the CDR3, the full variable domain is SQTIHQWPATLVQPVGSPLSLECTVEGTSNPNLYWYRQAAGRGLQLLFYSVGIGQISSEVPQNLSASRPQDRQFILSSKKLLLSDSGFYLCAWSLIGTGVTEAFFGQGTRLTVV.

The chain employs TRBV29-1 and TRBJ1-4; D uncertain. Trimming cost V 1 base and J 8 bases, with 5 bases left between them. Germline-derived CDR1 and CDR2 are SQVTM and ANQGSEA. This CDR3 is built from 11 residues. In nucleotides, the CDR3 is TGCAGCGTTGAAGGCGGCGAAAAACTGTTTTTT. Encoded protein: CSVEGGEKLFF.

The V gene is TRBV24-1, the J gene TRBJ2-3; 8 bases fit TRBD1. V shed 2 bases and J 1 base; nucleotides not matched to a gene: 10. The CDR3 loop spans 18 amino acids. Germline CDR1 is KGHDR and CDR2 is SFDVKD. CDR3 nucleotides: TGTGCCACCAGTGATTCCCGGGCCGACAGGGGCGGCACAGATACGCAGTATTTT. This gives the protein CATSDSRADRGGTDTQYF.

The rearrangement links TRBV9 to TRBJ2-5, with 7 bases that match TRBD2. CDR3 length: 16 amino acids. Trimming took 0 bases from V and 5 from J; bases not matched to a gene: 10. Germline lookup yields CDR1 SGDLS and CDR2 YYNGEE. This chain's CDR3 is CASSVGPRGVGETQYF. CDR3 nucleotides: TGTGCCAGCAGCGTAGGGCCCCGGGGGGTTGGGGAGACCCAGTACTTC.

The chain links TRBV30 to TRBJ1-1; a possible D gene is TRBD1 (5 bases). V was clipped by 8 bases and J by 3 bases, with 10 bases between them. The CDR3 length is 11 residues. CDR1 is GTSNPN and CDR2 is SVGIG in the germline V gene (reference sequence). DNA for the CDR3: TGTGCCCAGGGTTTGGACACTGAAGCTTTCTTT. This gives the protein CAQGLDTEAFF.

This clone was recorded only once. The V and J genes are TRBV7-2 and TRBJ2-5; TRBD2 matches 13 bases. Germline values: CDR1 SGHTA, CDR2 FQGNSA. V was clipped by 4 bases and J by 2 bases; unmatched bases: 4. The CDR3 spans 16 residues. CDR3: CASSSQGLAGQETQYF. The CDR3 DNA reads as TGTGCCAGCAGCTCGCAGGGACTAGCGGGGCAAGAGACCCAGTACTTC.

This clone occurred once. V is TRBV5-6 and J is TRBJ2-1; unclear D gene. The V gene's germline CDR1 is SGHDT and CDR2 YYEEEE. With 2 bases removed from V and 6 bases from J, the gap between germline ends came to 6 bases. The CDR3 runs to 12 residues. The CDR3 nucleotides read TGTGCCAGCAGCTTCATGGGCAATGAGCAGTTCTTC. Translated: CASSFMGNEQFF. The variable domain in full, completed from reference TRBV5-6 and TRBJ2-1, reads DAGVTQSPTHLIKTRGQQVTLRCSPKSGHDTVSWYQQALGQGPQFIFQYYEEEERQRGNFPDRFSGHQFPNYSSELNVNALLLGDSALYLCASSFMGNEQFFGPGTRLTVL.

The chain uses TRBV7-9 and TRBJ2-1, with TRBD1 matching over 8 bases. The V segment lost 6 bases and the J segment 8 bases; nucleotides outside the gene matches: 9. The CDR3 contains 14 residues. CDR1 SEHNR and CDR2 FQNEAQ come from the germline V gene (reference sequence). The chain's CDR3 is CASRGQDPYHEQFF. The CDR3 nucleotides read TGTGCCAGCAGGGGACAGGATCCTTACCATGAGCAGTTCTTC.

The rearrangement uses TRBV7-8 and TRBJ1-1, with TRBD1 matching over 10 bases. Germline V gene data show CDR1 as SGHVS and CDR2 as FQNEAQ. The CDR3 runs to 16 residues. V shed 3 bases and J 3 bases; nucleotides not matched to a gene: 7. CDR3 DNA: TGTGCCAGCAGCTTTCTGACGACAGGGGGCTACACTGAAGCTTTCTTT. Encoded protein: CASSFLTTGGYTEAFF. The complete variable domain, with remaining parts taken from reference TRBV7-8 and TRBJ1-1, reads GAGVSQSPRYKVAKRGQDVALRCDPISGHVSLFWYQQALGQGPEFLTYFQNEAQLDKSGLPSDRFFAERPEGSVSTLKIQRTQQEDSAVYLCASSFLTTGGYTEAFFGQGTRLTVV.

The chain combines TRBV28 with TRBJ2-1; 7 nucleotides match TRBD1. The CDR3 has 16 residues. The junction had 17 bases not matched to a gene; V was cut back by 7 bases and J by 8 bases. Germline assignment: CDR1 MDHEN and CDR2 SYDVKM. CDR3 DNA: TGTGCCAGCAACCTCGGGCCCGGACAGGCGAGGTATGAGCAGTTCTTC. Translated: CASNLGPGQARYEQFF.

The genes are TRBV5-1 and TRBJ1-6, with a tentative D call TRBD1 (5 bases). The CDR3 has 14 amino acids. Germline lookup yields CDR1 SGHRS and CDR2 YFSETQ. V was shortened by 1 base and J by 4 bases, with 6 bases between the two germline ends. CDR3 nucleotides: TGCGCCAGCAGCTTGCCAGGGTATAATTCACCCCTCCACTTT. This encodes CASSLPGYNSPLHF. Filled out from reference TRBV5-1 and TRBJ1-6, the complete variable domain reads KAGVTQTPRYLIKTRGQQVTLSCSPISGHRSVSWYQQTPGQGLQFLFEYFSETQRNKGNFPGRFSGRQFSNSRSEMNVSTLELGDSALYLCASSLPGYNSPLHFGNGTRLTVT.

The chain carries TRBV19 and TRBJ1-6, with TRBD1 matching 7 bases. J was trimmed by 8 bases and V by 4 bases; bases with no gene match: 14. CDR1 is LNHDA, CDR2 SQIVND, per germline (reference sequence). The CDR3 spans 17 residues. CDR3: CASSTAGQALGYSPLHF. As DNA, the CDR3 is TGTGCCAGTAGTACTGCCGGACAGGCCTTAGGGTATTCACCCCTCCACTTT.

The gene calls are TRBV7-8 and TRBJ2-3; possibly TRBD1 for D (5 bases). The CDR3 spans 13 residues. The V and J ends lost 4 bases and 8 bases respectively, with 13 bases between them. CDR1 is SGHVS, CDR2 FQNEAQ, per germline. CDR3 in amino acids: CASSSQGPGTQYF. Written as DNA, the CDR3 is TGTGCCAGCAGCTCGCAGGGCCCAGGTACGCAGTATTTT.

The chain employs TRBV30 and TRBJ2-7; TRBD2 aligns across 7 bases. The CDR3 extends over 13 amino acids. The V gene's germline CDR1 is GTSNPN and CDR2 SVGIG (reference sequence). Trimming at V came to 3 bases and at J to 4 bases, leaving 6 bases not matched to a gene. CDR3 residues: CAWSAWRGYEQYF. CDR3 in DNA: TGTGCCTGGAGCGCCTGGCGGGGGTACGAGCAGTACTTC.